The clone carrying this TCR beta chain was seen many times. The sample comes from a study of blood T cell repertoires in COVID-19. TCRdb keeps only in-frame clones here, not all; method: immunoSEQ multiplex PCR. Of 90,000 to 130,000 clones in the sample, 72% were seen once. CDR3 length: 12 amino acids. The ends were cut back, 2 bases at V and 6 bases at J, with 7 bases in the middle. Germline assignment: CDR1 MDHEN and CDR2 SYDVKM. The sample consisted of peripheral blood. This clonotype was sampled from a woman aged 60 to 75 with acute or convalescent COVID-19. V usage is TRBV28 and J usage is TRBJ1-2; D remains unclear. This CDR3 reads CASSLGRNGYTF. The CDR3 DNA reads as TGTGCCAGCAGTTTAGGCAGAAATGGCTACACCTTC.